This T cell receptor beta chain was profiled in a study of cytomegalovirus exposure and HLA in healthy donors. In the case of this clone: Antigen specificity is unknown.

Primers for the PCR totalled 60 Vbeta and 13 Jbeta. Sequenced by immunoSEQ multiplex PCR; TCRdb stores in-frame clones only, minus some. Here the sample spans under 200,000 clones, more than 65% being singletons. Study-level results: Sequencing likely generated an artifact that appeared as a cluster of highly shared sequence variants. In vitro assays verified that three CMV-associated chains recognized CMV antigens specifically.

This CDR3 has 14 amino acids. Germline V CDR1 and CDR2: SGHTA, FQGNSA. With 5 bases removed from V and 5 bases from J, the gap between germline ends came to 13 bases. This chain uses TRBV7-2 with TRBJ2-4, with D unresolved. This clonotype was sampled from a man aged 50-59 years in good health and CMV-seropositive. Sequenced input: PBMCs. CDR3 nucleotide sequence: TGTGCCAGCAGCACTATACGGTACGAAAACATTCAGTACTTC. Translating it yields CASSTIRYENIQYF.